The T cell receptor beta chain described here comes from a study of beta chain features in type 1 diabetes. Study-level findings and limits: Lower insertion and higher deletion counts appeared at VDJ junctions in type 1 diabetes patients.

What was sequenced were expressed TCRB transcripts, since all of the isolated RNA had been reverse transcribed. Profiling relied on immunoSEQ multiplex PCR, and the TCRdb table lists in-frame clones only, not all of them. The sample lists roughly 300,000 clones, approximately 15% occurring once. V was pared by 1 base and J by 0 bases, with 3 bases between. The V gene's germline CDR1 is GTSNPN and CDR2 SVGIG (reference sequence). The CDR3 is 12 amino acids. This clone came up a few times. Antigen specificity is unknown. Input material: central memory CD4+ T cells from blood. The rearrangement uses TRBV30 and TRBJ1-1; no clear D gene. The receptor comes from a man between 25 and 39 years old in good health. CDR3 sequence: CAWSGLNTEAFF. CDR3 coding DNA: TGTGCCTGGAGTGGATTGAACACTGAAGCTTTCTTT. Variable domain in full (rest from reference TRBV30 and TRBJ1-1): SQTIHQWPATLVQPVGSPLSLECTVEGTSNPNLYWYRQAAGRGLQLLFYSVGIGQISSEVPQNLSASRPQDRQFILSSKKLLLSDSGFYLCAWSGLNTEAFFGQGTRLTVV.